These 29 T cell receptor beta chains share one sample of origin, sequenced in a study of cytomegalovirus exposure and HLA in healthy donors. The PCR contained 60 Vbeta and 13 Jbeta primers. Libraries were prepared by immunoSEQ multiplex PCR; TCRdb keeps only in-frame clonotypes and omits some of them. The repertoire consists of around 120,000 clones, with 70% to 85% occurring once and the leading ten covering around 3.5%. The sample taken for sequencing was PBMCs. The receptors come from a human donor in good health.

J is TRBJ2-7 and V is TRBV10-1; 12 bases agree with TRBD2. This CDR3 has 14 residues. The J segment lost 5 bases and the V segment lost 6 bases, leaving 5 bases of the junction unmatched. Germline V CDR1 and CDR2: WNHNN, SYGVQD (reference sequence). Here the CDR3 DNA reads TGCGCCAGCAGCGTGGGACTAGCGGGCAACGAGCAGTACTTC. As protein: CASSVGLAGNEQYF.

CDR3 protein: CASSQAGTGKQETQYF. The CDR3 DNA is TGCGCCAGCAGTCAAGCCGGGACAGGGAAACAAGAGACCCAGTACTTC. The V call is TRBV10-1, the J call TRBJ2-5; 9 bases fit TRBD1. Germline loops: CDR1 WNHNN, CDR2 SYGVQD (reference sequence). CDR3 length: 16 residues. J lost 2 bases, V lost 5 bases, and 9 bases had no gene match.

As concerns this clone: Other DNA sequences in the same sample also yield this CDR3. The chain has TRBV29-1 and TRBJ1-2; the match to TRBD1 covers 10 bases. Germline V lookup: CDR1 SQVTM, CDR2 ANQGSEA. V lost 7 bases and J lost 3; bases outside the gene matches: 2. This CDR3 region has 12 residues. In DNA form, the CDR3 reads TGCAGCGCCGGACAGGGGGACTATGGCTACACCTTC. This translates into CSAGQGDYGYTF.

The CDR3: CASSLWVAEIYNEQFF. Written as DNA, the CDR3 is TGTGCCAGCAGTTTATGGGTAGCGGAAATATACAATGAGCAGTTCTTC. V gene TRBV28 combines with J gene TRBJ2-1, with a tentative D call TRBD2 (6 bases). V was shortened by 0 bases and J by 4 bases, with 13 bases between the two germline ends. The germline V gene has CDR1 MDHEN and CDR2 SYDVKM. The CDR3 sequence is 16 residues long. The entire variable domain, with the rest obtained from reference TRBV28 and TRBJ2-1, is as follows: DVKVTQSSRYLVKRTGEKVFLECVQDMDHENMFWYRQDPGLGLRLIYFSYDVKMKEKGDIPEGYSVSREKKERFSLILESASTNQTSMYLCASSLWVAEIYNEQFFGPGTRLTVL.

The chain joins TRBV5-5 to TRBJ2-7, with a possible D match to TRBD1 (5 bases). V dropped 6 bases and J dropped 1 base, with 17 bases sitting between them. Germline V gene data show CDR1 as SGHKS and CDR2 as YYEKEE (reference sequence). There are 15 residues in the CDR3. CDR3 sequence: CASNQGEGWSYEQYF. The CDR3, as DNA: TGTGCCAGCAATCAAGGGGAAGGTTGGTCCTACGAGCAGTACTTC.

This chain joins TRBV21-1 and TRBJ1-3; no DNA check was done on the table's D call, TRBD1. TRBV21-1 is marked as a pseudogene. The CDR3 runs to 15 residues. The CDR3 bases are TGTGCCAGCATACGAGACAGGAACTCTGGAAACACCATATATTTT. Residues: CASIRDRNSGNTIYF.

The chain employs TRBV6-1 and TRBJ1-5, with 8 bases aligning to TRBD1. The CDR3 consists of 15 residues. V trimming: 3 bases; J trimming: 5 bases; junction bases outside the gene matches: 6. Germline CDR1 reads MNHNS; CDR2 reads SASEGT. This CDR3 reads CASSDPGQGYQPQHF. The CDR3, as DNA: TGTGCCAGCAGTGACCCCGGACAGGGTTATCAGCCCCAGCATTTT.

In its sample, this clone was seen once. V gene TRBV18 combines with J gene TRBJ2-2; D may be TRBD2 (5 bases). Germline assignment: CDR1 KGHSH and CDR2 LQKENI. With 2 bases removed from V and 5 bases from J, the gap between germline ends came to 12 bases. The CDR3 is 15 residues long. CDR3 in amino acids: CASSPKDSWTGELFF. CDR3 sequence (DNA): TGTGCCAGCTCACCAAAGGACTCTTGGACCGGGGAGCTGTTTTTT.

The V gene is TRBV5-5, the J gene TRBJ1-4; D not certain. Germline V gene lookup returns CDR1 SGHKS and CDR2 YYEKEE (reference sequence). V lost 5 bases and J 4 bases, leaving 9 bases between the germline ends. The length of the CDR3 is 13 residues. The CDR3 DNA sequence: TGTGCCAGCAGTCCGGGGATTAATGAAAAACTGTTTTTT. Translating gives CASSPGINEKLFF.

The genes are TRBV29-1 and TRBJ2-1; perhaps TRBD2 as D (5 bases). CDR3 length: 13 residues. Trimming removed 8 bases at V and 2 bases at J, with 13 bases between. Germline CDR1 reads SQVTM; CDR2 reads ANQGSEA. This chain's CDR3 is CSPLRAPYNEQFF. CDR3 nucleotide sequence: TGCAGCCCCTTGCGGGCACCCTACAATGAGCAGTTCTTC.

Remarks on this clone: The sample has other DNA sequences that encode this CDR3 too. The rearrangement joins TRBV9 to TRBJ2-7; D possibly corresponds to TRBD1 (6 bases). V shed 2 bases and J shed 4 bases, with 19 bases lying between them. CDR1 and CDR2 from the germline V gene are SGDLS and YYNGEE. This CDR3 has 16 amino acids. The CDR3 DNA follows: TGTGCCAGCAGCGTCTCCCCACAGGGAACCACATACGAGCAGTACTTC. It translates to CASSVSPQGTTYEQYF.

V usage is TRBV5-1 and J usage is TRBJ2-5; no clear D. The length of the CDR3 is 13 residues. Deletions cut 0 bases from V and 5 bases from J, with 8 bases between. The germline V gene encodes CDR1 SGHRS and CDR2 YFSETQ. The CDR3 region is CASSLALGETQYF. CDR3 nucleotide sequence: TGCGCCAGCAGCTTGGCTCTCGGGGAGACCCAGTACTTC.

CDR3 sequence (DNA): TGCGCCAGCAGCGGGGGAGGACTTTTCACCGGGGAGCTGTTTTTT. It encodes CASSGGGLFTGELFF. The chain recombines TRBV5-1 with TRBJ2-2; D is perhaps TRBD2 (6 bases). Germline values: CDR1 SGHRS, CDR2 YFSETQ. This CDR3 is built from 15 residues. Trimming took 4 bases from V and 4 from J, leaving 14 bases between them.

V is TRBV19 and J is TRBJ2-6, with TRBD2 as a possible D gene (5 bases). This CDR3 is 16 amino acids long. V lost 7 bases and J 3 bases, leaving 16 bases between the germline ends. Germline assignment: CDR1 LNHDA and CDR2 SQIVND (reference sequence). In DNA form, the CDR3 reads TGTGCCAGTAAGTTCGGTGGGAGATTTGGGGCCAACGTCCTGACTTTC. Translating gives CASKFGGRFGANVLTF.

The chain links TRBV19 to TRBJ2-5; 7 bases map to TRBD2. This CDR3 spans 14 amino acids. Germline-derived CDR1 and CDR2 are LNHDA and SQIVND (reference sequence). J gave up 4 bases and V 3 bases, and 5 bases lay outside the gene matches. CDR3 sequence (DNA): TGTGCCAGTAGTATTAACACGGGAGGAGAGACCCAGTACTTC. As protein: CASSINTGGETQYF. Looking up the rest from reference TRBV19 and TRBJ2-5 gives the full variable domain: DGGITQSPKYLFRKEGQNVTLSCEQNLNHDAMYWYRQDPGQGLRLIYYSQIVNDFQKGDIAEGYSVSREKKESFPLTVTSAQKNPTAFYLCASSINTGGETQYFGPGTRLLVL.

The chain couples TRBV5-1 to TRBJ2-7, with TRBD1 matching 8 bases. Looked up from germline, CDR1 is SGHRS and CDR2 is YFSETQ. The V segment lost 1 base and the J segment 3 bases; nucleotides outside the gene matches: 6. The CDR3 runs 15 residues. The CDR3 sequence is CASSLNQGAGYEQYF. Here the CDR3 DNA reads TGCGCCAGCAGCTTGAATCAGGGGGCGGGCTACGAGCAGTACTTC.

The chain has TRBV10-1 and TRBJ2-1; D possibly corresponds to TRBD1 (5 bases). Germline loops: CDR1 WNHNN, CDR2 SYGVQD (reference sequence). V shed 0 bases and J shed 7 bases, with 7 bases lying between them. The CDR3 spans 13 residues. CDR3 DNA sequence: TGCGCCAGCAGTGAGTCAGGGGTAAATGAGCAGTTCTTC. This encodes CASSESGVNEQFF.

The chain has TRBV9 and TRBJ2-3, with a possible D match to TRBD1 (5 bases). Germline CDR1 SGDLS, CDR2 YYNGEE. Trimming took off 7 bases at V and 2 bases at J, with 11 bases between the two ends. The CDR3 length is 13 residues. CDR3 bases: TGTGCCAGCGCGCCAGGGATCACAGATACGCAGTATTTT. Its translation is CASAPGITDTQYF.

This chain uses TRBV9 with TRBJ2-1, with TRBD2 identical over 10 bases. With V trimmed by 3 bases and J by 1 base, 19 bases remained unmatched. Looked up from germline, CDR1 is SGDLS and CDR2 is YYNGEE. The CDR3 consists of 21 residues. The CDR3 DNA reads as TGTGCCAGCAGCGCGGGAGGGGGTGATGCTAGCGGGAGATTTTCCTACAATGAGCAGTTCTTC. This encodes CASSAGGGDASGRFSYNEQFF.

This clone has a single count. In DNA form, the CDR3 reads TGTGCCAGCAGTGAAGACAGATTGGGCTATGGCTACACCTTC. Protein: CASSEDRLGYGYTF. This chain connects TRBV6-1 to TRBJ1-2; no clear D. Germline V gene data show CDR1 as MNHNS and CDR2 as SASEGT. The CDR3 runs 14 residues. V lost 1 base and J 4 bases, leaving 10 bases between the germline ends.

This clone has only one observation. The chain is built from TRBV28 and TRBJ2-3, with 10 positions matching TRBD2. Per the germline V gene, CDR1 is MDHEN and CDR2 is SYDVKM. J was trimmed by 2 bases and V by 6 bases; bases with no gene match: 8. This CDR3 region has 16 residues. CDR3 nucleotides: TGTGCCAGCAGCAAACTTCTAGCGGGGGTCACAGATACGCAGTATTTT. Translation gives CASSKLLAGVTDTQYF.

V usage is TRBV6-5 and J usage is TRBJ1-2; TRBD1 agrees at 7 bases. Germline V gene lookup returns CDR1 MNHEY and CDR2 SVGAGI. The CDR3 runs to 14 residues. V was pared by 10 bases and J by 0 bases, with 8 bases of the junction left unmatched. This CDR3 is CATLTGTANYGYTF. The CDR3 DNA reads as TGTGCCACCTTAACCGGGACAGCTAACTATGGCTACACCTTC.

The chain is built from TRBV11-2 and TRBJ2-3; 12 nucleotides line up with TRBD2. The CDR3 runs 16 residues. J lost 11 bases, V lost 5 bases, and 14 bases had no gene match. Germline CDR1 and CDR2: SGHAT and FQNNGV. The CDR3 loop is CASSAEGLAGRSGQYF. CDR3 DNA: TGTGCCAGCAGCGCCGAGGGACTAGCGGGCCGTAGCGGGCAGTATTTT.

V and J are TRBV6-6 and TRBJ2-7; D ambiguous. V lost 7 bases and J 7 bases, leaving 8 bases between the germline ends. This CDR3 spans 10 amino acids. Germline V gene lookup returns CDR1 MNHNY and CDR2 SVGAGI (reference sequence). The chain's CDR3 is CASKSGEQYF. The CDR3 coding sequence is TGTGCCAGCAAATCAGGAGAGCAGTACTTC.

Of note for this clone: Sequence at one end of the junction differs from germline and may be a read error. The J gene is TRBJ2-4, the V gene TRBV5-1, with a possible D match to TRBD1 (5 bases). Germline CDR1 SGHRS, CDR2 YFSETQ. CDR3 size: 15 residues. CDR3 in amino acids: CASTQTVGTKNSQYF. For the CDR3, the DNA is TGCGCCAGCACCCAGACAGTGGGTACCAAAAACAGTCAGTACTTC.

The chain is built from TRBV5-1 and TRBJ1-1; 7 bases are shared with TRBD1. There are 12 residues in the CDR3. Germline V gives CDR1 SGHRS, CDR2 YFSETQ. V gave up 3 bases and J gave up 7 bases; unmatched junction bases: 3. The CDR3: CASSWGDSEAFF. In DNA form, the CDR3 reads TGCGCCAGCAGCTGGGGGGACAGTGAAGCTTTCTTT.

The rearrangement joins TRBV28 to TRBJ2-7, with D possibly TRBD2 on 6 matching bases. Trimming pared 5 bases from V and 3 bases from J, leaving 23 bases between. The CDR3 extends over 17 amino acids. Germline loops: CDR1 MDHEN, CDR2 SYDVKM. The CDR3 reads CASSLHPREKKLYEQYF. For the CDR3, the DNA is TGTGCCAGCAGTCTTCATCCCCGGGAGAAAAAACTCTACGAGCAGTACTTC.

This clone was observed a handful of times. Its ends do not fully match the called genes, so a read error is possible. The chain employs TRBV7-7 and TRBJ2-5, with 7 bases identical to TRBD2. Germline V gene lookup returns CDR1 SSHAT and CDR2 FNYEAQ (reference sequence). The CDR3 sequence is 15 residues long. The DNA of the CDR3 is TGTGCTAGCAGCCCCCGTGGGGGGGTAGGAGAGACCCAGTACTTC. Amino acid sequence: CASSPRGGVGETQYF. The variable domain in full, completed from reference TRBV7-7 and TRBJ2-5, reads GAGVSQSPRYKVTKRGQDVTLRCDPISSHATLYWYQQALGQGPEFLTYFNYEAQPDKSGLPSDRFSAERPEGSISTLTIQRTEQRDSAMYRCASSPRGGVGETQYFGPGTRLLVL.

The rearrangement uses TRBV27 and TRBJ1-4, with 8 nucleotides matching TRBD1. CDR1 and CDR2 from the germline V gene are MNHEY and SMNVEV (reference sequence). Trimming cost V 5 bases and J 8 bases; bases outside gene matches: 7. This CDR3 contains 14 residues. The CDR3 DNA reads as TGTGCCAGCAGTCCGCAGGGGGCAGGGGAAAAACTGTTTTTT. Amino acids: CASSPQGAGEKLFF.